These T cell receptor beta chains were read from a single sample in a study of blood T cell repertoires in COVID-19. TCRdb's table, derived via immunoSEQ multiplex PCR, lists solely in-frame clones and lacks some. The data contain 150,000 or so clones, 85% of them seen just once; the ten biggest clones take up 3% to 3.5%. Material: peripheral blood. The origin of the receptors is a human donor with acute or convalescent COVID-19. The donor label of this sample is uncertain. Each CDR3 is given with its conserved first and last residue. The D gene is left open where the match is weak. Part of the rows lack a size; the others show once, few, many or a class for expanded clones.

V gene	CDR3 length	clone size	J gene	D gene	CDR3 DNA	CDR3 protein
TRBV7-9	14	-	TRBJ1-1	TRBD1	TGTGCCAGCAGCTCCCAGGGGGCGAACACTGAAGCTTTCTTT	CASSSQGANTEAFF
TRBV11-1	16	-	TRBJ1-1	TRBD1	TGTGCCAGCAGCCCTCGGGACAGGGGGTTGATGACTGAAGCTTTCTTT	CASSPRDRGLMTEAFF
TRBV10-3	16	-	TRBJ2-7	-	TGTGCCATCGGGGGGGCTGCTAGCGGAAGCTCCTACGAGCAGTACTTC	CAIGGAASGSSYEQYF
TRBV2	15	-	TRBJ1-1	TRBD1	TGTGCCAGCAATAAACAGGACAGGTCATGGGTTGAAGCTTTCTTT	CASNKQDRSWVEAFF
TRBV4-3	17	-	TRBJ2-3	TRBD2	TGCGCCAGCAGCCAAAGACTATTCGGGGGGGCTGAAGATACGCAGTATTTT	CASSQRLFGGAEDTQYF
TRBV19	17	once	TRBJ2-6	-	TGTGCCAGTAGCCGTCAGGCCTTAAGCTCTGGGGCCAACGTCCTGACTTTC	CASSRQALSSGANVLTF
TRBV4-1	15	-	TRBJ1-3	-	TGCGCCAGCAGCCAAGATCGCTACTCTGGAAACACCATATATTTT	CASSQDRYSGNTIYF
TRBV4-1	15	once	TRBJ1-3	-	TGCGCCAGCAGCCAAGGGGACTTCTCTGGAAACACCATATATTTT	CASSQGDFSGNTIYF
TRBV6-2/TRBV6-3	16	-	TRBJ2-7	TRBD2	TGTGCCAGCAGTTACCGGAAAGAGACGGGGGGGGCCGAGCAGTACTTC	CASSYRKETGGAEQYF
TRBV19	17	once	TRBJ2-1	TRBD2	TGTGCCAGCTCTAAGGGGAGTCTAGCGGGGGGCCTTGGGGGAAAGTTCTTC	CASSKGSLAGGLGGKFF
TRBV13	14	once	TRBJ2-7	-	TGTGCCAGCAGCTTCCTCGGGGGCTCCTACGAGCAGTACTTC	CASSFLGGSYEQYF
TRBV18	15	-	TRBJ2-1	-	TGTGCCAGCTCACCGTCTCGACAGTCCTACAATGAGCAGTTCTTC	CASSPSRQSYNEQFF
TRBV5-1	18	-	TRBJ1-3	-	TGCGCCAGCAGCTTGGCCCTAGGCCACACCGGCTCTGGAAACACCATATATTTT	CASSLALGHTGSGNTIYF
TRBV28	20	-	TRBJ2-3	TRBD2	TGTGCCAGCAGTTTGGCTGGTTTTTGGAAGCGGGGGGAAAGCACAGATACGCAGTATTTT	CASSLAGFWKRGESTDTQYF
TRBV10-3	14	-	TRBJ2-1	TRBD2	TGTGCCATCAGTGCAACGGGGGGGCACAATGAGCAGTTCTTC	CAISATGGHNEQFF
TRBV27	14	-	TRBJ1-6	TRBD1	TGTGCCAGCAGTATTCAGGGGGCCGGTTCACCCCTCCACTTT	CASSIQGAGSPLHF
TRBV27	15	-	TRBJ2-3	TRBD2	TGTGCCAGCAGTCCCCCGGGACTAGCAACAGATACGCAGTATTTT	CASSPPGLATDTQYF
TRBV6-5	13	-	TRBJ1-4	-	TGTGCCAGCTTTACGGCGAGGGGGGAAAAACTGTTTTTT	CASFTARGEKLFF
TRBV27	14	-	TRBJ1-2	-	TGTGCCAGCAGTTTCGGGACTGGCCTCTATGGCTACACCTTC	CASSFGTGLYGYTF
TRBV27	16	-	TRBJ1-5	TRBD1	TGTGCCAGCAGTTCCCACAGGGGTTTGGGCAATCAGCCCCAGCATTTT	CASSSHRGLGNQPQHF
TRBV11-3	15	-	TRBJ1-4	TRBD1	TGTGCCAGCAGCCCAACCCGACAGGGGATTGAAAAACTGTTTTTT	CASSPTRQGIEKLFF
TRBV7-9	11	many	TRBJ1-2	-	TGTGCCAGCATCGCGAGAGGTGTCTACACCTTC	CASIARGVYTF
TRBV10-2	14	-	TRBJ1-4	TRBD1	TGCGCCAGCAGGGGGACAGGAATCAATGAAAAACTGTTTTTT	CASRGTGINEKLFF
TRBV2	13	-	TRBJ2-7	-	TGTGCCAGCAATACGGGGAAGGACTACGAGCAGTACTTC	CASNTGKDYEQYF